This T cell receptor beta chain was retrieved from a study of blood T cells in healthy people across ages. Study conclusions and caveats: Measured against age, TCR beta diversity per million T cells decreased in a roughly linear manner.

This clonotype was detected a few times. Its antigen remains unknown. For the second PCR, which ran for about 7 to 12 cycles, a sample-barcoded 5' primer and a J-beta primer mix were used. The template-switch adaptor, which had 12 random nucleotides, put a tag on each cDNA molecule. TCRdb re-called the 5' RACE reads with MiXCR, one entry per CDR3 protein. Here the sample spans about 560,000 distinct CDR3 sequences, around a quarter being singletons. The CDR3 runs to 14 residues. V lost 0 bases, J lost 5 bases, and 6 bases stayed unmatched. Germline V gene sequence: CDR1 DFQATT, CDR2 SNEGSKA (reference sequence). The same data also went into a second study, on T cells of mothers and their children. From that second work: For cDNA synthesis, the complete extracted RNA was used (approximately 1.4 ug per 15 ul). With unrelated pairs as the comparison, related mother-child pairs had a slightly higher overlap that was not significant.

V usage is TRBV20-1 and J usage is TRBJ2-5; 7 nucleotides line up with TRBD2. The sequence came from a boy between 2 and 10 years old in good health. The sequenced sample consisted of blood. The CDR3 sequence: CSARDPGGWETQYF. The CDR3 DNA is TGCAGTGCTAGAGATCCGGGGGGTTGGGAGACCCAGTACTTC.